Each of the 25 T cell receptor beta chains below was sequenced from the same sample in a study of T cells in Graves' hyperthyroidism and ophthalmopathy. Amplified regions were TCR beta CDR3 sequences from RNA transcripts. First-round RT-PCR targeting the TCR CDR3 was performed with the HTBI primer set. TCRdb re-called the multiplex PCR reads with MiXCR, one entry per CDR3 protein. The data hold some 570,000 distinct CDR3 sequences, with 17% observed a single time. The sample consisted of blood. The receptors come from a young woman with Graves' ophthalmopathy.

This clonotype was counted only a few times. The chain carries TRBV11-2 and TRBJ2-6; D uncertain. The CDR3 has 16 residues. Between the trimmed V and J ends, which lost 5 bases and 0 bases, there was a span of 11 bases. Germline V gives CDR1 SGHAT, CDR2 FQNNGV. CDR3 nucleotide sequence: TGTGCCAGCAGCCCGAACCTTTACTCTGGGGCCAACGTCCTGACTTTC. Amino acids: CASSPNLYSGANVLTF.

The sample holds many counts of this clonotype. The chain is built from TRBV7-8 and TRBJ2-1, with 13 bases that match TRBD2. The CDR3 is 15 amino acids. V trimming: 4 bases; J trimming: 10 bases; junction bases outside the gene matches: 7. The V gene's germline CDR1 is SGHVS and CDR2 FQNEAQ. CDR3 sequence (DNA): TGTGCCAGCAGCTCGATAAGGACTAGCGGGAGAGAGCAGTTCTTC. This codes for CASSSIRTSGREQFF. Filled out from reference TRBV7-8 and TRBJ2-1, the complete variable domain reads GAGVSQSPRYKVAKRGQDVALRCDPISGHVSLFWYQQALGQGPEFLTYFQNEAQLDKSGLPSDRFFAERPEGSVSTLKIQRTQQEDSAVYLCASSSIRTSGREQFFGPGTRLTVL.

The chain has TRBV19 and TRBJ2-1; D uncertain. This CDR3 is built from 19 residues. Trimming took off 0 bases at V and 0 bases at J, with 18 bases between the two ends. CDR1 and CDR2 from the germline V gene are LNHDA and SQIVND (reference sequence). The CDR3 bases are TGTGCCAGTAGTATAGATTTTTCCCTTCAGGTTCCCTCCTACAATGAGCAGTTCTTC. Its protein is CASSIDFSLQVPSYNEQFF.

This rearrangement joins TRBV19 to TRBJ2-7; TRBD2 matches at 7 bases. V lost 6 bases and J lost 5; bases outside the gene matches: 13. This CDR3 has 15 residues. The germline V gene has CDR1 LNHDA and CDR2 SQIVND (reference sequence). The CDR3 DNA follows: TGTGCCAGTAGGTCTAAGGCGGGAGTAATCCACGAGCAGTACTTC. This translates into CASRSKAGVIHEQYF.

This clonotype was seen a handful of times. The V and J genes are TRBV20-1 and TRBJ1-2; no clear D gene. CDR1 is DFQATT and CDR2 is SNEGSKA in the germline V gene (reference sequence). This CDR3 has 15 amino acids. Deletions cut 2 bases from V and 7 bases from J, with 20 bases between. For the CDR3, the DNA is TGCAGTGCTAGACCCCCGGCGGTAGGGAGAGGTGGCTACACCTTC. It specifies CSARPPAVGRGGYTF.

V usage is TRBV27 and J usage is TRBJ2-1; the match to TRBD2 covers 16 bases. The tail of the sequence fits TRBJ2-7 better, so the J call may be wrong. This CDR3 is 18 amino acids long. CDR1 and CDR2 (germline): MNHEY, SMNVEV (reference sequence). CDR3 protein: CASRRGLAGGSPHNEQYF. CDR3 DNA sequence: TGTGCCAGCAGGAGGGGACTAGCGGGAGGGTCCCCCCACAATGAGCAGTACTTC.

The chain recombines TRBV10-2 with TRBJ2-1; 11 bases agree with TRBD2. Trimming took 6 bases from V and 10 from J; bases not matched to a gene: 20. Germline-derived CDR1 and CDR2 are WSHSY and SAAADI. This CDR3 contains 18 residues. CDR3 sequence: CASRASGSLAGVGHEQFF. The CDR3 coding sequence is TGCGCCAGCAGGGCGAGCGGATCACTAGCGGGAGTGGGGCACGAGCAGTTCTTC.

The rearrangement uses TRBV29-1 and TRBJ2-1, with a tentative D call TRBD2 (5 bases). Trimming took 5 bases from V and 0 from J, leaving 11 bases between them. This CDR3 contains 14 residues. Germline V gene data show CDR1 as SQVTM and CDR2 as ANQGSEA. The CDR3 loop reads CSVSAGSSYNEQFF. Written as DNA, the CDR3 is TGCAGCGTTTCGGCGGGCAGCTCCTACAATGAGCAGTTCTTC.

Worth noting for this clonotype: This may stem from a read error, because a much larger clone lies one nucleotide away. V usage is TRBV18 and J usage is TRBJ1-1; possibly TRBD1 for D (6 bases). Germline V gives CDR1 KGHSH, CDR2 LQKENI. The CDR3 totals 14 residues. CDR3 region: CVSSPAQGNTEAFF. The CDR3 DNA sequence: TGTGTCAGCTCACCGGCACAGGGGAACACTGAAGCTTTCTTT.

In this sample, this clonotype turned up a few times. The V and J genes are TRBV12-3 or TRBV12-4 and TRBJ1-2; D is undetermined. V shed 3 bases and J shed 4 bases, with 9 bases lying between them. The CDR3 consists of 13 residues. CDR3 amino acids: CASSFVPLYGYTF. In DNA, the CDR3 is TGTGCCAGCAGTTTTGTGCCACTCTATGGCTACACCTTC.

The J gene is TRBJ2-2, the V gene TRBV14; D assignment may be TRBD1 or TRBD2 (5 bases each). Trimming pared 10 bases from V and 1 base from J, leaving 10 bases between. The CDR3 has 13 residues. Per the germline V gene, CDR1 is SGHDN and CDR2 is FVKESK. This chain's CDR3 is CATWDGNTGELFF. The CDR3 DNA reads TGTGCCACCTGGGACGGGAACACCGGGGAGCTGTTTTTT. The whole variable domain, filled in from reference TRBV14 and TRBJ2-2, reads EAGVTQFPSHSVIEKGQTVTLRCDPISGHDNLYWYRRVMGKEIKFLLHFVKESKQDESGMPNNRFLAERTGGTYSTLKVQPAELEDSGVYFCATWDGNTGELFFGEGSRLTVL.

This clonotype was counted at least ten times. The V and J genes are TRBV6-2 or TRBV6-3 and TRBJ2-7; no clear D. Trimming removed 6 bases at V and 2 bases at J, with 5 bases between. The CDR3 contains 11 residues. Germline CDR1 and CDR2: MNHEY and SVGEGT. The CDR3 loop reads CASSDPYEQYF. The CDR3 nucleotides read TGTGCCAGCAGCGACCCCTACGAGCAGTACTTC.

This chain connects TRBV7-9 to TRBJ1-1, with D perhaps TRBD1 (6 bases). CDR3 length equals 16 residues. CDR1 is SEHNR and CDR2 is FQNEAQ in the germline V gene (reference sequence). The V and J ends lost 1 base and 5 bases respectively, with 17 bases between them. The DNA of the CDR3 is TGTGCCAGCAGCTTAGAGGGTCGGGGGCGAGGGACTGAAGCTTTCTTT. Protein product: CASSLEGRGRGTEAFF.

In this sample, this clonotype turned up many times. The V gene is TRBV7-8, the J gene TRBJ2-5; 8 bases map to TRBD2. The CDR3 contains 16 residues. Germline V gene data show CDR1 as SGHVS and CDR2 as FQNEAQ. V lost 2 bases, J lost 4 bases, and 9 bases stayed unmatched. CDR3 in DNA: TGTGCCAGCAGCTTATCGGGCGGGAGGACCCTAGAGACCCAGTACTTC. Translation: CASSLSGGRTLETQYF.

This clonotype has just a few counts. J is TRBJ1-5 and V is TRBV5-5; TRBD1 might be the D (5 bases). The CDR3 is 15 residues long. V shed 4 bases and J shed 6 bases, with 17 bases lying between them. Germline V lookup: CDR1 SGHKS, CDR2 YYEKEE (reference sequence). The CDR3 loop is CASSQVGGDGQPQHF. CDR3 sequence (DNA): TGTGCCAGCAGCCAAGTTGGAGGGGACGGTCAGCCCCAGCATTTT.

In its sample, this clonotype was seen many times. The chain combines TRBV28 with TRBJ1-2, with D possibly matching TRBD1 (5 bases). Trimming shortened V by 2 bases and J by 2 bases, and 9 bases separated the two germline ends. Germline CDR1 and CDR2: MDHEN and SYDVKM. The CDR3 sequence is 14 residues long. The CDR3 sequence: CASSLHRMNYGYTF. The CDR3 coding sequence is TGTGCCAGCAGTTTACACAGGATGAACTATGGCTACACCTTC.

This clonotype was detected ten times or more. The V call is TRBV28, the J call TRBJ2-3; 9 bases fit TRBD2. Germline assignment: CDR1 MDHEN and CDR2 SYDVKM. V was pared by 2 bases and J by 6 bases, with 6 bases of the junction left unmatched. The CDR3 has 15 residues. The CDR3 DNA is TGTGCCAGCAGTTTAGGAGGCGGGGGGGTCGATACGCAGTATTTT. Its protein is CASSLGGGGVDTQYF.

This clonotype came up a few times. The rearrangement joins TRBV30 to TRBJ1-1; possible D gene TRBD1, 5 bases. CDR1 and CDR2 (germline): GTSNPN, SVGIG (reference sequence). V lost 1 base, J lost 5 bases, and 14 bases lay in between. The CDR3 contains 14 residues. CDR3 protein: CAWSDLGGGTEAFF. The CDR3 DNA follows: TGTGCCTGGAGTGACTTGGGGGGGGGGACTGAAGCTTTCTTT.

The CDR3 loop is CASSFRTSGRANNEQFF. The CDR3 DNA reads as TGTGCCAGCAGCTTTCGGACTAGCGGGAGGGCCAACAATGAGCAGTTCTTC. The rearrangement joins TRBV7-9 to TRBJ2-1; 15 bases are shared with TRBD2. In germline, CDR1 is SEHNR, CDR2 FQNEAQ (reference sequence). J gave up 5 bases and V 3 bases, and 5 bases lay outside the gene matches. This CDR3 is built from 17 residues.

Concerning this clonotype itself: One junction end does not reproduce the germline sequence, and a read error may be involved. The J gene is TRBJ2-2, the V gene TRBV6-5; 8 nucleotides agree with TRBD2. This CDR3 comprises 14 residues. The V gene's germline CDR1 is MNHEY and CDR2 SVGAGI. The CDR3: CARSYGGAYGELFF. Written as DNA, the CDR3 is TGTGCCAGAAGTTACGGGGGGGCTTACGGGGAGCTGTTTTTT.

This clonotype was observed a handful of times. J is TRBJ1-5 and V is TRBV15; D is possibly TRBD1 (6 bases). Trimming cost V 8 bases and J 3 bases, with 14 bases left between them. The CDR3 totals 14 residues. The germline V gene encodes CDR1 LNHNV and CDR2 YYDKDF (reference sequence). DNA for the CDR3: TGTGCCACCCGAAAGGGGGAGGTCAATCAGCCCCAGCATTTT. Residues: CATRKGEVNQPQHF.

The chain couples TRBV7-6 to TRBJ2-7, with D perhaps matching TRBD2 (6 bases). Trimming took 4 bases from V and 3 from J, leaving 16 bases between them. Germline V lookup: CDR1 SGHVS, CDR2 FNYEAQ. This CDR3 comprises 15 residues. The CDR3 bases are TGTGCCAGCAGCTCGGGACTCGTCCTTCACTACGAGCAGTACTTC. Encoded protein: CASSSGLVLHYEQYF.

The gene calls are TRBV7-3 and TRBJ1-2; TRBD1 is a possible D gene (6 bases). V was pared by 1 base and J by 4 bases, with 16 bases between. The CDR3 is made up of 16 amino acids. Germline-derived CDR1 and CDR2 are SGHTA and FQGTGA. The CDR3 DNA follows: TGTGCCAGCAGCTTAATAGGGGGGGAGGGCTTCTATGGCTACACCTTC. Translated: CASSLIGGEGFYGYTF.

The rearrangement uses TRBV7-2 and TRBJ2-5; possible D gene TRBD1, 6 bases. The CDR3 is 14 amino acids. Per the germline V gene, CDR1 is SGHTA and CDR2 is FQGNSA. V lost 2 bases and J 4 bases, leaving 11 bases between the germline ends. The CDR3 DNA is TGTGCCAGCAGCTTATCCGAGGGGGTAGAGACCCAGTACTTC. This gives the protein CASSLSEGVETQYF.

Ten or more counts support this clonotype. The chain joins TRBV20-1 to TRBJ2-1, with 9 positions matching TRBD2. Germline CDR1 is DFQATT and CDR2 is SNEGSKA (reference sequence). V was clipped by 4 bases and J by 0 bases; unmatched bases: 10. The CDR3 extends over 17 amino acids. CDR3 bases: TGCAGTGCTACCGTTCGCGGGCGGGAGGGCTCCTACAATGAGCAGTTCTTC. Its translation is CSATVRGREGSYNEQFF.